The entry below gives a single T cell receptor beta chain sequence along with its context. This entry comes from a study of blood T cell repertoires in COVID-19. Study context: Specimens from acute and convalescent COVID-19 originated in the United States, Italy and Spain.

The CDR3 covers 12 residues. Germline CDR1 reads SGHRS; CDR2 reads YFSETQ. V trimming: 4 bases; J trimming: 8 bases; junction bases outside the gene matches: 1. In the authors' methods: Estimation of nucleated cell counts relied on the amplification of reference gene primers. The assay was immunoSEQ multiplex PCR, and TCRdb's table has in-frame clones only and misses some. Clone size and the V and J calls come from that table; the DNA yielded D and trimming. The sample contains roughly 350,000 clones, under 95% of which appear only once. The material sequenced was peripheral blood. The V and J genes are TRBV5-1 and TRBJ2-1; the match to TRBD1 covers 9 bases. The receptor's source is a woman aged 18 to 35 who had recovered from COVID-19. The CDR3 DNA is TGCGCCAGCAGCCGGGACAGGGATGAGCAGTTCTTC. Translated, it gives CASSRDRDEQFF.